The 21 T cell receptor beta chains below were found in one sample sequenced in a study of OX40 agonist ivuxolimab in advanced cancers. Here immunoSEQ multiplex PCR was the method, and the copy in TCRdb shows in-frame clones only, minus some. This repertoire shows 25,000 to 40,000 clones, roughly 76% found once; its top ten account for 20% to 25%. Material: CD4+ or CD8+ T cells sorted from blood, obtained in a trial of the OX40 agonist ivuxolimab. Receptors were obtained from an adult with an advanced solid tumor such as melanoma, head and neck, liver or kidney cancer.

This chain uses TRBV18 with TRBJ2-7; possibly TRBD2 for D (7 bases). There are 17 residues in the CDR3. Trimming removed 3 bases from V and 5 bases from J, with 23 bases in between. CDR1 is KGHSH and CDR2 is LQKENI in the germline V gene. CDR3 nucleotides: TGTGCCAGCTCACCGCGCGGGGGCCCGCGGGTAAGGGACGAGCAGTACTTC. Translation gives CASSPRGGPRVRDEQYF.

The chain carries TRBV6-5 and TRBJ1-2; 12 bases map to TRBD1. CDR1 is MNHEY and CDR2 is SVGAGI in the germline V gene. The CDR3 totals 15 residues. V was pared by 4 bases and J by 6 bases, with 6 bases of the junction left unmatched. Here the CDR3 DNA reads TGTGCCAGCAGTTCACCGGGACAGGGGGCGGATGGCTACACCTTC. This gives the protein CASSSPGQGADGYTF.

The rearrangement joins TRBV5-4 to TRBJ2-7; TRBD2 aligns across 14 bases. The CDR3 sequence is 15 residues long. Trimming at V came to 4 bases and at J to 2 bases, leaving 2 bases not matched to a gene. Looked up from germline, CDR1 is SGHNT and CDR2 is YYREEE (reference sequence). The CDR3 bases are TGTGCCAGCAGCCCGACTAGCGGGGGGGCCTACGAGCAGTACTTC. It encodes CASSPTSGGAYEQYF.

The J gene is TRBJ1-4, the V gene TRBV18; D ambiguous. Germline-derived CDR1 and CDR2 are KGHSH and LQKENI. Trimming cost V 5 bases and J 0 bases, with 7 bases left between them. The CDR3 consists of 14 residues. The CDR3 DNA reads TGTGCCAGCTCAATGGGAGCAACTAATGAAAAACTGTTTTTT. It yields the protein CASSMGATNEKLFF.

The chain employs TRBV27 and TRBJ2-5; 7 nucleotides match TRBD1. The junction had 4 bases not matched to a gene; V was cut back by 5 bases and J by 1 base. The CDR3 runs 14 residues. CDR1 is MNHEY, CDR2 SMNVEV, per germline (reference sequence). The DNA of the CDR3 is TGTGCCAGCAGTCGACAGGGCCTCCAAGAGACCCAGTACTTC. It codes for CASSRQGLQETQYF.

The V and J genes are TRBV7-2 and TRBJ1-3; D remains unclear. The CDR3 is made up of 16 amino acids. Trimming cost V 2 bases and J 3 bases, with 14 bases left between them. The V gene's germline CDR1 is SGHTA and CDR2 FQGNSA. CDR3 residues: CASSLSGGVFGNTIYF. In DNA form, the CDR3 reads TGTGCCAGCAGCTTATCGGGCGGGGTTTTTGGAAACACCATATATTTT.

V and J are TRBV30 and TRBJ1-5; D gene unclear. The germline gives CDR1 GTSNPN, CDR2 SVGIG (reference sequence). The ends were cut back, 1 base at V and 9 bases at J, with 16 bases in the middle. CDR3 size: 14 residues. CDR3 DNA: TGTGCCTGGAGTGGCGGTCCACGTCAGCGGCCCCAGCATTTT. This sequence encodes CAWSGGPRQRPQHF.

This chain connects TRBV6-5 to TRBJ1-1; 9 bases agree with TRBD1. The CDR3 has 14 residues. The ends lost 7 bases at V and 4 bases at J; junction bases unmatched: 7. In germline, CDR1 is MNHEY, CDR2 SVGAGI. The CDR3 loop reads CASTPTGGFTEAFF. In nucleotides, the CDR3 is TGTGCCAGCACCCCGACAGGGGGGTTCACTGAAGCTTTCTTT.

The chain is built from TRBV5-1 and TRBJ2-7; D is unresolved. The length of the CDR3 is 13 residues. Germline values: CDR1 SGHRS, CDR2 YFSETQ. V was pared by 1 base and J by 1 base, with 6 bases between. The CDR3 is CASSLYESYEQYF. The CDR3 DNA is TGCGCCAGCAGCTTGTACGAGTCCTACGAGCAGTACTTC.

The chain couples TRBV5-1 to TRBJ2-2; 8 positions match TRBD1. The CDR3 extends over 16 amino acids. Germline CDR1 reads SGHRS; CDR2 reads YFSETQ. V gave up 4 bases and J gave up 6 bases; unmatched junction bases: 11. CDR3: CASSLRQGRMSGELFF. As DNA, the CDR3 is TGCGCCAGCAGCCTCCGACAGGGGAGGATGTCCGGGGAGCTGTTTTTT. The complete variable domain, with remaining parts taken from reference TRBV5-1 and TRBJ2-2, reads KAGVTQTPRYLIKTRGQQVTLSCSPISGHRSVSWYQQTPGQGLQFLFEYFSETQRNKGNFPGRFSGRQFSNSRSEMNVSTLELGDSALYLCASSLRQGRMSGELFFGEGSRLTVL.

By sample share, this clone is medium-sized. The chain is built from TRBV5-4 and TRBJ2-1; no firm D call. Germline CDR1 reads SGHNT; CDR2 reads YYREEE (reference sequence). This CDR3 is 13 amino acids long. V was pared by 0 bases and J by 4 bases, with 5 bases between. The CDR3 DNA follows: TGTGCCAGCAGCTTGGCCGTATACAATGAGCAGTTCTTC. Its protein is CASSLAVYNEQFF.

This chain joins TRBV7-3 and TRBJ2-1; 10 nucleotides line up with TRBD2. Germline V CDR1 and CDR2: SGHTA, FQGTGA. The CDR3 runs to 17 residues. Germline trimming cut 2 bases from V and 7 bases from J; bases unmatched to any gene: 11. The CDR3 coding sequence is TGTGCCAGCAGCTTATATGGCAGCGGGGGGGCGGATAATGAGCAGTTCTTC. It codes for CASSLYGSGGADNEQFF. Supplemented by reference TRBV7-3 and TRBJ2-1, the full variable domain reads GAGVSQTPSNKVTEKGKYVELRCDPISGHTALYWYRQSLGQGPEFLIYFQGTGAADDSGLPNDRFFAVRPEGSVSTLKIQRTERGDSAVYLCASSLYGSGGADNEQFFGPGTRLTVL.

The V gene is TRBV2, the J gene TRBJ1-3, with D perhaps TRBD1 (5 bases). This CDR3 has 12 amino acids. V dropped 4 bases and J dropped 9 bases, with 10 bases sitting between them. The germline V gene encodes CDR1 SNHLY and CDR2 FYNNEI. For the CDR3, the DNA is TGTGCCAGCAGTGTTAACAGGAGCACCATATATTTT. Residues: CASSVNRSTIYF.

V and J are TRBV18 and TRBJ2-5; the D is unclear. The ends were cut back, 3 bases at V and 0 bases at J, with 8 bases in the middle. Germline-derived CDR1 and CDR2 are KGHSH and LQKENI. This CDR3 has 14 residues. CDR3 coding DNA: TGTGCCAGCTCACCGACATTGTACCAAGAGACCCAGTACTTC. Translating gives CASSPTLYQETQYF.

This clone was detected only once. V usage is TRBV4-2 and J usage is TRBJ1-3, with D perhaps TRBD1 (6 bases). This CDR3 spans 20 amino acids. Per the germline V gene, CDR1 is LGHNA and CDR2 is YNFKEQ. Between the trimmed V and J ends, which lost 4 bases and 0 bases, there was a span of 25 bases. In nucleotides, the CDR3 is TGTGCCAGCAGCCTCTATCTCGGGCAGGGGACCCAGAACTCTGGAAACACCATATATTTT. Its translation: CASSLYLGQGTQNSGNTIYF.

The rearrangement links TRBV4-1 to TRBJ1-2, with D hard to call. Germline CDR1 MGHRA, CDR2 YSYEKL. Trimming cost V 4 bases and J 4 bases, with 22 bases left between them. This CDR3 region has 17 residues. The CDR3 DNA follows: TGCGCCAGCAGCCCCAGTGTCGTAGGACGGGCCCTCTATGGCTACACCTTC. It yields the protein CASSPSVVGRALYGYTF.

The rearrangement uses TRBV21-1 and TRBJ2-7. TRBV21-1 is reported as a pseudogene. The CDR3 contains 14 residues. CDR3 protein: CASRYRDRAYEQYF. The DNA for the CDR3 is TGTGCCAGCAGGTACCGGGACCGAGCCTACGAGCAGTACTTC.

This chain links TRBV7-8 with TRBJ2-6; 9 bases match TRBD1. There are 21 residues in the CDR3. Trimming cost V 4 bases and J 0 bases; bases outside gene matches: 16. Per germline, CDR1 SGHVS and CDR2 FQNEAQ. The CDR3 nucleotides are TGTGCCAGCAGCTCGAGATTCTCACAGGGGGCGGCCCCCTCTGGGGCCAACGTCCTGACTTTC. As protein: CASSSRFSQGAAPSGANVLTF.

The chain employs TRBV11-1 and TRBJ1-4; D remains unclear. The V gene's germline CDR1 is SGHAT and CDR2 FQDESV (reference sequence). This CDR3 comprises 14 residues. The ends were cut back, 3 bases at V and 4 bases at J, with 9 bases in the middle. In DNA form, the CDR3 reads TGTGCCAGCAGCTTTGGGCCAATTAATGAAAAACTGTTTTTT. It is translated as CASSFGPINEKLFF.

This clone was detected only once. The chain recombines TRBV6-6 with TRBJ2-7; 9 bases line up with TRBD1. Germline V CDR1 and CDR2: MNHNY, SVGAGI (reference sequence). V shed 4 bases, J shed 3 bases, and the junction held 7 bases outside the gene matches. There are 15 residues in the CDR3. CDR3 in DNA: TGTGCCAGCAGTTTTCAAACAGGGGGCGGCTACGAGCAGTACTTC. This translates into CASSFQTGGGYEQYF.

This clone was observed a handful of times. The rearrangement uses TRBV30 and TRBJ1-1; D is ambiguous. The CDR3 runs to 14 residues. The germline CDR1 and CDR2 sequences are GTSNPN and SVGIG (reference sequence). Trimming took off 2 bases at V and 1 base at J, with 11 bases between the two ends. For the CDR3, the DNA is TGTGCCTGGAGTCTAGGGCCTACGAACACTGAAGCTTTCTTT. Protein: CAWSLGPTNTEAFF.